In this sample, the clone carrying this T cell receptor (beta chain) turned up many times. Its antigen is undetermined. This record comes from a study of CD8+CD57+ T cells in acquired aplastic anemia. Germline CDR1 and CDR2: SGDLS and YYNGEE. V lost 6 bases to trimming and J lost 5 bases; unmatched junction nucleotides: 13. CDR3 length: 15 amino acids. Notes on the study in general: Controls did not differ significantly from patients in CD8+ Simpson's diversity.

An expansion of CD8+CD57+ cells by flow cytometry had been shown in patients chosen for sequencing. Genomic DNA served as template for TCR beta VDJ and CDR3 profiling. TCRdb re-called the reads with MiXCR, one entry per CDR3 protein. The sample carries about 240,000 distinct CDR3 sequences, 47% recorded once. The TCR was taken from a human donor with aplastic anemia. The chain is built from TRBV9 and TRBJ1-2; 7 bases align to TRBD1. Sequencing input: sorted CD4+, CD8+, or CD8+CD57+ T cells (not recorded which) from PBMCs. DNA of the CDR3: TGTGCCAGCACCAAGATCAGGGGGGTAGAGTATGGCTACACCTTC. This encodes CASTKIRGVEYGYTF. The complete variable domain, with remaining parts taken from reference TRBV9 and TRBJ1-2, reads DSGVTQTPKHLITATGQRVTLRCSPRSGDLSVYWYQQSLDQGLQFLIQYYNGEERAKGNILERFSAQQFPDLHSELNLSSLELGDSALYFCASTKIRGVEYGYTFGSGTRLTVV.